This TCR beta chain was recovered during a study of control samples from healthy donors and cancer patients. This table comes from immunoSEQ multiplex PCR, and its TCRdb copy is limited to in-frame clones, with some not included. This table has about 160,000 clones, approximately 92% appearing once. The CDR3 spans 16 residues. Trimming stripped 0 bases from V and 5 bases from J, with 13 bases between. The germline V gene encodes CDR1 LGHNA and CDR2 YSLEER. What was sequenced was blood. The rearrangement joins TRBV4-3 to TRBJ2-2, with D perhaps being TRBD1 or TRBD2 (6 bases each). This sequence originates from a woman aged 60-75 years in good health. CDR3 amino acids: CASSQDTGAGTGELFF. The CDR3 DNA is TGCGCCAGCAGCCAAGATACGGGGGCGGGGACCGGGGAGCTGTTTTTT.